Below, one TCR beta chain is given with its context. These data come from a study of blood T cell repertoires in COVID-19. CDR3 length: 17 amino acids. The ends lost 0 bases at V and 1 base at J; junction bases unmatched: 4. Germline-derived CDR1 and CDR2 are SGHNT and YENEEA. Authors' methods: Nucleated cell counts were estimated from reference gene primer amplification. TCRdb's copy holds only in-frame clones and misses some; the assay was immunoSEQ multiplex PCR. For V, J and clone size, that table is used; D and trimming come from the DNA. Of tens of thousands of clones in the sample, approximately 82% were seen once.

This chain connects TRBV11-3 to TRBJ2-2; TRBD1 agrees at 8 bases. The sequenced material came from peripheral blood. The origin of this receptor is a man between 50 and 59 years old with active or convalescent COVID-19. In DNA form, the CDR3 reads TGTGCCAGCAGCTTAGATGCGGGGACAGGGAACACCGGGGAGCTGTTTTTT. Translated: CASSLDAGTGNTGELFF.